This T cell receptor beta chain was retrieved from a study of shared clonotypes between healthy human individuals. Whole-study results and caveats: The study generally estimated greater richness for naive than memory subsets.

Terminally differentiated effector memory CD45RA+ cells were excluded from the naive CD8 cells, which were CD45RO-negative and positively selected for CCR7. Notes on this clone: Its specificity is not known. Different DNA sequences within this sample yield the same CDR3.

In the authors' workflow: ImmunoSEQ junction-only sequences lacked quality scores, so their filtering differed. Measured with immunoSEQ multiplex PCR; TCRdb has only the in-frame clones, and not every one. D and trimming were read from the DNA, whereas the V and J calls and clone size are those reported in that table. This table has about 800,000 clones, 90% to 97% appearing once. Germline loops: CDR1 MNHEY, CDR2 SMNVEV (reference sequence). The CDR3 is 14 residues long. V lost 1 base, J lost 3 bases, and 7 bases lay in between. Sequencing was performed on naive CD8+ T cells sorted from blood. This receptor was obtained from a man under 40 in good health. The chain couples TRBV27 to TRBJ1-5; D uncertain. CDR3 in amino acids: CASSLLGFNQPQHF. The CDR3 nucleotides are TGTGCCAGCAGTTTATTGGGGTTCAATCAGCCCCAGCATTTT.